This TCR beta chain originates from a study of T cell responses to AZD1222 COVID-19 vaccine. The CDR3 contains 18 residues. CDR1 and CDR2 from the germline V gene are LNHDA and SQIVND (reference sequence). V dropped 3 bases and J dropped 1 base, with 20 bases sitting between them. To note about this clone: The antigen is not known.

The protocol was immunoSEQ multiplex PCR, while the TCRdb copy is restricted to in-frame clones and leaves out a portion. The sample lists over 150,000 clones; around 89% were seen once. Study-wide results and limits: Rises in breadth and depth of Spike-specific TCRs came after two AZD1222 doses. Among the donors, most were white British and more were female, and clonal diversity was possibly underestimated.

The V and J genes are TRBV19 and TRBJ2-3; TRBD1 might be the D (5 bases). The sample in question was peripheral blood, obtained on day 0 of AZD1222 vaccination. This receptor was identified in an adult in good health. CDR3 coding DNA: TGTGCCAGTAGTATTCTGCCAGGGCCCCAAGGCGGCACAGATACGCAGTATTTT. It encodes CASSILPGPQGGTDTQYF.